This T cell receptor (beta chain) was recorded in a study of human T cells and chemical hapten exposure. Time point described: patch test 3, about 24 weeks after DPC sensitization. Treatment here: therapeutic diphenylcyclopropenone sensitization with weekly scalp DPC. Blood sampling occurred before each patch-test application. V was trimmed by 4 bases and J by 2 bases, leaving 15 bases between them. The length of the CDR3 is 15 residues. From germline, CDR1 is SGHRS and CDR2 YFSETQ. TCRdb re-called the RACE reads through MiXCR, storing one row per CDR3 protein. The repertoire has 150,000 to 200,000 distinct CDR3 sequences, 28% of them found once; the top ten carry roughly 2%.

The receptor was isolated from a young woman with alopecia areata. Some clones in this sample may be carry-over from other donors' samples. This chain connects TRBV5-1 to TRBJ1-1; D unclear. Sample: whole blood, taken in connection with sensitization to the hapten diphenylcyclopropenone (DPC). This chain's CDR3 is CASSLSGFVNTEAFF. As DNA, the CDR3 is TGCGCCAGCAGCCTCTCAGGTTTCGTAAACACTGAAGCTTTCTTT.